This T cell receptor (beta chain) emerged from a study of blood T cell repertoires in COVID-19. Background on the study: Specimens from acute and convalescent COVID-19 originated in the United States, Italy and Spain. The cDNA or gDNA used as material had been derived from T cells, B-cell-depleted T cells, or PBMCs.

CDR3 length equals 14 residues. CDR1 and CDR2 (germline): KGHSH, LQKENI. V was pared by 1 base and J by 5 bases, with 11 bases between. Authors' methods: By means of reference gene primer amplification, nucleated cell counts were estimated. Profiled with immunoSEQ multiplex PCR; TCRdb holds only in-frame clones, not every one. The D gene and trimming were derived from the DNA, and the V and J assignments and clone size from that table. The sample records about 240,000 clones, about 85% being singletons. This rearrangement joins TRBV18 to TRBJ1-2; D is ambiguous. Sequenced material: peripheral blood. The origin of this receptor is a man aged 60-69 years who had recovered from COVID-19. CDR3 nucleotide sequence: TGTGCCAGCTCACCACTTGGGCAGTCATATGGCTACACCTTC. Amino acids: CASSPLGQSYGYTF.